One sample yielded the 15 T cell receptor beta chains listed below, sequenced in a study of blood T cell repertoires in COVID-19. Method: immunoSEQ multiplex PCR; TCRdb's copy keeps in-frame clones and lacks some. Among around 200,000 clones listed, about 88% were seen once. Sample: PBMCs or T cells enriched from blood (not recorded which). All receptors derive from a woman aged 25 to 39 who had recovered from COVID-19.

This rearrangement joins TRBV27 to TRBJ2-6; a possible D gene is TRBD1 (6 bases). The CDR3 covers 19 residues. V dropped 4 bases and J dropped 0 bases, with 19 bases sitting between them. Germline lookup yields CDR1 MNHEY and CDR2 SMNVEV (reference sequence). The CDR3 spells CASSSSRTDQDSGANVLTF. In nucleotides, the CDR3 is TGTGCCAGCAGTTCTAGCAGGACAGACCAGGACTCTGGGGCCAACGTCCTGACTTTC.

The rearrangement links TRBV21-1 to TRBJ1-1; the table's D call, TRBD1, has no DNA check behind it. TRBV21-1 is labeled a pseudogene. This CDR3 is 20 amino acids long. The CDR3: CASSKVRVLDRSAKNTEAFF. The CDR3 coding sequence is TGTGCCAGCAGCAAAGTAAGGGTCCTCGACAGAAGCGCGAAGAACACTGAAGCTTTCTTT.

V usage is TRBV28 and J usage is TRBJ2-1, with 10 bases identical to TRBD1. This CDR3 comprises 14 residues. The V gene's germline CDR1 is MDHEN and CDR2 SYDVKM. The V and J ends lost 6 bases and 6 bases, in that order; junction bases with no gene match: 5. DNA of the CDR3: TGTGCCAGCAGGGTAGGGACAGGGGTCAATGAGCAGTTCTTC. This gives the protein CASRVGTGVNEQFF.

The rearrangement joins TRBV5-1 to TRBJ1-2; a possible D gene is TRBD1 (6 bases). Per the germline V gene, CDR1 is SGHRS and CDR2 is YFSETQ. The CDR3 has 14 residues. V lost 2 bases, J lost 3 bases, and 11 bases lay in between. DNA of the CDR3: TGCGCCAGCAGCTTACAGGGTTTTGACTATGGCTACACCTTC. It encodes CASSLQGFDYGYTF.

V gene TRBV7-9 combines with J gene TRBJ1-2; no firm D call. With 1 base removed from V and 4 bases from J, the gap between germline ends came to 10 bases. This CDR3 comprises 14 residues. Germline-derived CDR1 and CDR2 are SEHNR and FQNEAQ (reference sequence). For the CDR3, the DNA is TGTGCCAGCAGCTTAGGGGCAGGATCCTATGGCTACACCTTC. This translates into CASSLGAGSYGYTF.

V and J are TRBV5-5 and TRBJ2-1, with a tentative D call TRBD1 (6 bases). The V end lost 5 bases, the J end lost 7 bases, and 13 bases lay between the germline ends. CDR1 is SGHKS, CDR2 YYEKEE, per germline (reference sequence). This CDR3 is built from 13 residues. The CDR3 spells CASSYPDRNEQFF. DNA of the CDR3: TGTGCCAGCAGTTACCCAGACAGGAATGAGCAGTTCTTC. Variable domain in full (rest from reference TRBV5-5 and TRBJ2-1): DAGVTQSPTHLIKTRGQQVTLRCSPISGHKSVSWYQQVLGQGPQFIFQYYEKEERGRGNFPDRFSARQFPNYSSELNVNALLLGDSALYLCASSYPDRNEQFFGPGTRLTVL.

This chain connects TRBV10-1 to TRBJ1-2; D gene ambiguous. The CDR3 is 11 amino acids. Trimming took off 7 bases at V and 7 bases at J, with 10 bases between the two ends. The germline CDR1 and CDR2 sequences are WNHNN and SYGVQD (reference sequence). Here the CDR3 reads CASTESIGYTF. The CDR3 DNA sequence: TGCGCCAGCACGGAGAGTATTGGCTACACCTTC.

The V gene is TRBV5-1, the J gene TRBJ2-1, with D hard to call. In germline, CDR1 is SGHRS, CDR2 YFSETQ. The CDR3 contains 15 residues. The V gene lost 0 bases and the J gene lost 4 bases, with 11 bases spanning the gap. The DNA of the CDR3 is TGCGCCAGCAGCTTGGCAGCGACCGAGTACAATGAGCAGTTCTTC. Residues: CASSLAATEYNEQFF. Combining the CDR3 with reference TRBV5-1 and TRBJ2-1 gives the whole variable domain KAGVTQTPRYLIKTRGQQVTLSCSPISGHRSVSWYQQTPGQGLQFLFEYFSETQRNKGNFPGRFSGRQFSNSRSEMNVSTLELGDSALYLCASSLAATEYNEQFFGPGTRLTVL.

The chain employs TRBV10-3 and TRBJ2-1; D call uncertain. Between the trimmed V and J ends, which lost 0 bases and 4 bases, there was a span of 10 bases. This CDR3 spans 15 amino acids. Germline CDR1 is ENHRY and CDR2 is SYGVKD. CDR3 in DNA: TGTGCCATCAGTGAGTCGGCAGGCCCTTACAATGAGCAGTTCTTC. Encoded protein: CAISESAGPYNEQFF.

The chain carries TRBV5-6 and TRBJ1-3; no clear D gene. The CDR3 is made up of 15 amino acids. Trimming removed 1 base from V and 0 bases from J, with 8 bases in between. From germline, CDR1 is SGHDT and CDR2 YYEEEE. The CDR3 spells CASSLTGSSGNTIYF. The CDR3 DNA reads TGTGCCAGCAGCTTGACGGGGAGCTCTGGAAACACCATATATTTT.

The chain links TRBV28 to TRBJ1-3; D not resolved. The V end lost 7 bases, the J end lost 0 bases, and 31 bases lay between the germline ends. The germline V gene has CDR1 MDHEN and CDR2 SYDVKM. The CDR3 runs 21 residues. CDR3 sequence: CASTLDWSTPRAFSSGNTIYF. CDR3 nucleotides: TGTGCCAGCACCTTGGACTGGAGTACACCGAGGGCCTTTAGCTCTGGAAACACCATATATTTT.

The rearrangement joins TRBV6-2 or TRBV6-3 to TRBJ1-1; D may be TRBD1 (5 bases). Trimming pared 2 bases from V and 0 bases from J, leaving 16 bases between. Per the germline V gene, CDR1 is MNHEY and CDR2 is SVGEGT. The CDR3 contains 17 residues. The CDR3 region is CASSYGSRVMMNTEAFF. CDR3 DNA sequence: TGTGCCAGCAGTTACGGTAGCAGGGTGATGATGAACACTGAAGCTTTCTTT.

This rearrangement joins TRBV9 to TRBJ2-6; tentatively, D is TRBD2 (5 bases). Trimming cost V 0 bases and J 1 base, with 14 bases left between them. The CDR3 totals 18 residues. Germline V lookup: CDR1 SGDLS, CDR2 YYNGEE. The CDR3 spells CASSVEEGSISGANVLTF. The DNA of the CDR3 is TGTGCCAGCAGCGTAGAAGAGGGATCCATTTCTGGGGCCAACGTCCTGACTTTC.

The chain carries TRBV6-5 and TRBJ1-3, with 7 positions matching TRBD1. With 3 bases clipped from V and 0 bases from J, the junction kept 5 bases outside the gene matches. CDR3 size: 16 residues. Germline V gene sequence: CDR1 MNHEY, CDR2 SVGAGI. The DNA for the CDR3 is TGTGCCAGCAGTTATCGACAGGGAGGCTCTGGAAACACCATATATTTT. This encodes CASSYRQGGSGNTIYF.

The chain is built from TRBV4-1 and TRBJ2-7; the match to TRBD2 covers 8 bases. There are 15 residues in the CDR3. Per the germline V gene, CDR1 is MGHRA and CDR2 is YSYEKL. The ends lost 1 base at V and 2 bases at J; junction bases unmatched: 4. The CDR3 bases are TGCGCCAGCAGCCAAGCCGGGACTAGGGCCTACGAGCAGTACTTC. It encodes CASSQAGTRAYEQYF.